This T cell receptor beta chain was captured by sequencing in a study of blood T cells in healthy people across ages. This clonotype was found a few times. The sample providers were healthy Caucasian people from Russia, aged roughly 6 to 95. CDR3 size: 13 residues. V was pared by 5 bases and J by 13 bases, with 18 bases between. For the second PCR, which ran for about 6 to 11 cycles, a sample-barcoded 5' primer and a J-beta primer mix were used. TCRdb processed the 5' RACE reads anew with MiXCR; each CDR3 protein has one entry. Here the sample spans some 1.8 million distinct CDR3 sequences, about two fifths being singletons.

This TCR was sampled from a human donor in good health. The rearrangement links TRBV12-3 or TRBV12-4 to TRBJ2-4; weak D call: TRBD2 (5 bases). Sequencing input: blood. The CDR3 loop is CASSPFTSEEQYF. The CDR3 DNA reads TGTGCCAGCAGTCCCTTCACTAGTGAAGAGCAGTACTTC.